The clone carrying this T cell receptor (beta chain) was recorded at least ten times. This entry comes from a study of tumor-infiltrating lymphocytes in oesophageal squamous cell carcinoma. TCRdb re-analysed the PCR reads in MiXCR, keeping a single row per CDR3 protein. The data show some 20,000 distinct CDR3 sequences, just over 40% seen once. The CDR3 is 15 amino acids. CDR1 and CDR2 from the germline V gene are ENHRY and SYGVKD. V was trimmed by 5 bases and J by 0 bases, leaving 12 bases between them. This chain connects TRBV10-3 to TRBJ2-3, with D possibly TRBD2 on 5 matching bases. The sequenced sample consisted of normal esophageal tissue next to the tumor. This receptor was taken from a male donor with esophageal squamous cell carcinoma. DNA of the CDR3: TGTGCCATCAGTAGACTATCGGCTAGCACAGATACGCAGTATTTT. Residues: CAISRLSASTDTQYF.